This TCR beta chain was sequenced during a study of blood T cell repertoires in COVID-19. Across the study: Sites across the United States, Italy and Spain contributed samples from acute and convalescent COVID-19. PBMCs, B-cell-depleted T cells, or T cells were the source of the cDNA or gDNA that made up the material.

This clone was detected only a few times. Trimming cost V 5 bases and J 6 bases, with 13 bases left between them. Per the germline V gene, CDR1 is LNHDA and CDR2 is SQIVND (reference sequence). The CDR3 loop spans 13 amino acids. Per the original methods: Quantification of nucleated cells was approximated via reference gene primer amplification. Clones were read by immunoSEQ multiplex PCR, and TCRdb kept only the in-frame ones, dropping some. Clone size and the V and J calls come from that table; the DNA yielded D and trimming. The table lists 100,000 to 150,000 clones, 85% of them singletons. The chain links TRBV19 to TRBJ1-1; D is unresolved. The sequence came from an elderly woman with acute or convalescent COVID-19. The material sequenced was peripheral blood. The CDR3 DNA reads TGTGCCAGTAGTCCTAGCTTCGGGGCTGAAGCTTTCTTT. Its translation: CASSPSFGAEAFF.